The 26 T cell receptor beta chains below all came from one sample that was sequenced in a study of cytomegalovirus exposure and HLA in healthy donors. PCR employed 60 Vbeta and 13 Jbeta primers. TCRdb keeps only in-frame clones here, not all; method: immunoSEQ multiplex PCR. The sample has 140,000 or so clones, over 80% seen once. The material sequenced was PBMCs. All receptors derive from a male donor in good health and CMV-seronegative.

V and J are TRBV10-3 and TRBJ2-2, with 10 bases fitting TRBD2. V lost 8 bases and J lost 8; bases outside the gene matches: 11. This CDR3 has 15 residues. CDR1 and CDR2 (germline): ENHRY, SYGVKD. This CDR3 is CAIRPSTSGLGELFF. The CDR3 DNA reads as TGTGCCATCCGCCCGTCGACTAGCGGGCTAGGGGAGCTGTTTTTT.

The chain combines TRBV6-5 with TRBJ2-3, with 14 bases identical to TRBD2. With 10 bases clipped from V and 3 bases from J, the junction kept 6 bases outside the gene matches. Per the germline V gene, CDR1 is MNHEY and CDR2 is SVGAGI. This CDR3 region has 15 residues. The CDR3 DNA reads as TGTGCCACAAAGAGACTAGCGGGGGGGACAGATACGCAGTATTTT. Amino acid sequence: CATKRLAGGTDTQYF.

The chain has TRBV28 and TRBJ2-2, with TRBD2 matching over 7 bases. Trimming at V came to 3 bases and at J to 2 bases, leaving 12 bases not matched to a gene. The germline V gene encodes CDR1 MDHEN and CDR2 SYDVKM. This CDR3 contains 18 residues. The CDR3 region is CASSLTPGASGNTGELFF. In nucleotides, the CDR3 is TGTGCCAGCAGTTTGACCCCTGGGGCTAGCGGTAACACCGGGGAGCTGTTTTTT.

The V gene is TRBV19, the J gene TRBJ1-2; 9 positions match TRBD1. Germline lookup yields CDR1 LNHDA and CDR2 SQIVND (reference sequence). V shed 4 bases and J 2 bases; nucleotides not matched to a gene: 8. There are 16 residues in the CDR3. CDR3 bases: TGTGCCAGTAGTAGAGCGGGACAGGGTTTAAACTATGGCTACACCTTC. Amino acids: CASSRAGQGLNYGYTF. The full variable domain, rest sourced from reference TRBV19 and TRBJ1-2, is DGGITQSPKYLFRKEGQNVTLSCEQNLNHDAMYWYRQDPGQGLRLIYYSQIVNDFQKGDIAEGYSVSREKKESFPLTVTSAQKNPTAFYLCASSRAGQGLNYGYTFGSGTRLTVV.

The J gene is TRBJ1-4, the V gene TRBV5-8; a possible D gene is TRBD1 (6 bases). CDR3 size: 15 residues. Germline CDR1 is SGHTS and CDR2 is YDEGEE. V gave up 0 bases and J gave up 8 bases, with 14 bases separating them. As DNA, the CDR3 is TGTGCCAGCAGCTTGGAAGGGACAAACGGAGAAAAACTGTTTTTT. This encodes CASSLEGTNGEKLFF.

The chain links TRBV7-2 to TRBJ2-7; 8 bases are shared with TRBD2. V trimming: 0 bases; J trimming: 3 bases; junction bases outside the gene matches: 13. CDR1 and CDR2 (germline): SGHTA, FQGNSA. This CDR3 has 18 residues. DNA of the CDR3: TGTGCCAGCAGCTTAGCCCCCCCCGGGGTAGCGGGGAGCTACGAGCAGTACTTC. Translated, it gives CASSLAPPGVAGSYEQYF. Full variable domain (missing parts from reference TRBV7-2 and TRBJ2-7): GAGVSQSPSNKVTEKGKDVELRCDPISGHTALYWYRQSLGQGLEFLIYFQGNSAPDKSGLPSDRFSAERTGGSVSTLTIQRTQQEDSAVYLCASSLAPPGVAGSYEQYFGPGTRLTVT.

The chain is built from TRBV30 and TRBJ1-2; D possibly corresponds to TRBD1 (5 bases). In germline, CDR1 is GTSNPN, CDR2 SVGIG (reference sequence). V was pared by 3 bases and J by 4 bases, with 12 bases between. CDR3 length: 13 residues. The CDR3 region is CAWREWGGYGYTF. The CDR3 nucleotides are TGTGCCTGGAGGGAATGGGGGGGCTATGGCTACACCTTC.

J is TRBJ1-5 and V is TRBV7-2; 7 nucleotides align to TRBD1. Per germline, CDR1 SGHTA and CDR2 FQGNSA. Trimming took 1 base from V and 1 from J; bases not matched to a gene: 10. This CDR3 contains 18 residues. For the CDR3, the DNA is TGTGCCAGCAGCTTAGGGCCTACAGGGGTCCGGAGCAATCAGCCCCAGCATTTT. Protein sequence: CASSLGPTGVRSNQPQHF.

This chain joins TRBV6-1 and TRBJ2-7; tentative D call: TRBD1 (6 bases). V was clipped by 0 bases and J by 0 bases, with 9 bases between them. Germline V gene lookup returns CDR1 MNHNS and CDR2 SASEGT. CDR3 length: 15 amino acids. Here the CDR3 reads CASSEAETGSYEQYF. CDR3 DNA sequence: TGTGCCAGCAGTGAAGCGGAGACAGGCTCCTACGAGCAGTACTTC.

The genes are TRBV9 and TRBJ2-1; 11 bases line up with TRBD2. The CDR3 contains 15 residues. V was clipped by 4 bases and J by 5 bases; unmatched bases: 5. Looked up from germline, CDR1 is SGDLS and CDR2 is YYNGEE. The CDR3 spells CASSLGLAGNNEQFF. CDR3 nucleotide sequence: TGTGCCAGCAGCCTCGGACTAGCGGGCAACAATGAGCAGTTCTTC.

The J gene is TRBJ2-5, the V gene TRBV2; 7 bases agree with TRBD1. The closer fit of TRBJ2-7 to the DNA end suggests the J call may be wrong. The germline V gene has CDR1 SNHLY and CDR2 FYNNEI. This CDR3 spans 13 amino acids. DNA of the CDR3: TGTGCCAGCAGTCGACAGGGTACCTACGAGCAGTACTTC. It encodes CASSRQGTYEQYF.

The V and J genes are TRBV5-1 and TRBJ1-5; no clear D. V was trimmed by 0 bases and J by 0 bases, leaving 7 bases between them. CDR3 length: 15 amino acids. Germline CDR1 reads SGHRS; CDR2 reads YFSETQ. For the CDR3, the DNA is TGCGCCAGCAGCTTGGCCGGGGATAGCAATCAGCCCCAGCATTTT. Encoded protein: CASSLAGDSNQPQHF.

The V call is TRBV7-9, the J call TRBJ2-7; TRBD1 aligns across 10 bases. The CDR3 runs to 15 residues. J gave up 5 bases and V 1 base, and 5 bases lay outside the gene matches. Germline-derived CDR1 and CDR2 are SEHNR and FQNEAQ (reference sequence). The CDR3 DNA reads as TGTGCCAGCAGCTTAGGGGGGACAGGGGTCAACGAGCAGTACTTC. As protein: CASSLGGTGVNEQYF.

The V call is TRBV5-4, the J call TRBJ1-1; a weak D match, TRBD1 (5 bases). The germline V and J ends were trimmed by 2 bases and 2 bases, with 7 bases remaining between them. The CDR3 loop spans 13 amino acids. CDR1 is SGHNT and CDR2 is YYREEE in the germline V gene (reference sequence). The CDR3 reads CASSFQGNTEAFF. CDR3 nucleotide sequence: TGTGCCAGCAGCTTTCAGGGAAACACTGAAGCTTTCTTT.

The J gene is TRBJ2-7, the V gene TRBV28; 9 nucleotides align to TRBD2. The CDR3 runs to 14 residues. J lost 7 bases, V lost 5 bases, and 9 bases had no gene match. CDR1 and CDR2 from the germline V gene are MDHEN and SYDVKM. This CDR3 reads CASSIGLARREQYF. DNA of the CDR3: TGTGCCAGCAGTATCGGACTAGCGAGACGAGAGCAGTACTTC.

This clone was seen just once. CDR3 sequence reads: CASSIEDRADEQYF. The CDR3 nucleotides are TGTGCCAGTAGTATAGAAGACAGGGCCGACGAGCAGTACTTC. The V gene is TRBV19, the J gene TRBJ2-7, with 7 bases matching TRBD1. From germline, CDR1 is LNHDA and CDR2 SQIVND (reference sequence). V was pared by 0 bases and J by 5 bases, with 4 bases of the junction left unmatched. The CDR3 extends over 14 amino acids.

As for this clone: The sample holds other DNA sequences that translate to the same CDR3. This chain uses TRBV6-4 with TRBJ2-1; weak D call: TRBD2 (5 bases). The CDR3 is 15 amino acids. V was shortened by 2 bases and J by 0 bases, with 8 bases between the two germline ends. Germline V gene lookup returns CDR1 MRHNA and CDR2 SNTAGT. The CDR3 protein is CASSDLAGSYNEQFF. The CDR3 DNA is TGTGCCAGCAGTGACCTAGCAGGCTCCTACAATGAGCAGTTCTTC.

This rearrangement joins TRBV9 to TRBJ2-3, with 12 bases identical to TRBD2. V lost 1 base and J lost 3; bases outside the gene matches: 3. The CDR3 totals 16 residues. The germline V gene encodes CDR1 SGDLS and CDR2 YYNGEE. CDR3: CASSVTSGRKTDTQYF. CDR3 nucleotide sequence: TGTGCCAGCAGCGTAACTAGCGGGAGGAAAACAGATACGCAGTATTTT. The full variable domain, in which reference TRBV9 and TRBJ2-3 provide the parts outside the CDR3, is DSGVTQTPKHLITATGQRVTLRCSPRSGDLSVYWYQQSLDQGLQFLIQYYNGEERAKGNILERFSAQQFPDLHSELNLSSLELGDSALYFCASSVTSGRKTDTQYFGPGTRLTVL.

This chain uses TRBV7-9 with TRBJ1-4; no definite D call. Germline CDR1 and CDR2: SEHNR and FQNEAQ (reference sequence). This CDR3 comprises 15 residues. Deletions cut 2 bases from V and 4 bases from J, with 11 bases between. The CDR3 DNA sequence: TGTGCCAGCAGCTTACTCGGTGTGTTTAATGAAAAACTGTTTTTT. It is translated as CASSLLGVFNEKLFF.

The chain couples TRBV7-8 to TRBJ2-7; D not resolved. The germline V gene has CDR1 SGHVS and CDR2 FQNEAQ. V lost 4 bases and J 2 bases, leaving 12 bases between the germline ends. This CDR3 contains 14 residues. The CDR3 loop is CASSYQGGAYEQYF. In DNA, the CDR3 is TGTGCCAGCAGCTACCAAGGCGGAGCCTACGAGCAGTACTTC.

This clone came up once. The J gene is TRBJ2-7, the V gene TRBV28, with a tentative D call TRBD2 (6 bases). The CDR3 extends over 13 amino acids. Trimming took 8 bases from V and 3 from J, leaving 14 bases between them. The germline CDR1 and CDR2 sequences are MDHEN and SYDVKM. This CDR3 reads CASGFGTDYEQYF. The CDR3 DNA reads TGTGCCAGCGGGTTCGGGACTGACTACGAGCAGTACTTC.

DNA of the CDR3: TGTGCCATCAGTGGGGAGGACAGGGGATCTAACTATGGCTACACCTTC. It yields the protein CAISGEDRGSNYGYTF. The V gene is TRBV10-3, the J gene TRBJ1-2; TRBD1 agrees at 9 bases. V lost 4 bases to trimming and J lost 0 bases; unmatched junction nucleotides: 6. The CDR3 contains 16 residues. In germline, CDR1 is ENHRY, CDR2 SYGVKD.

V is TRBV5-1 and J is TRBJ2-2; 9 bases align to TRBD2. V was clipped by 5 bases and J by 6 bases; unmatched bases: 8. Germline lookup yields CDR1 SGHRS and CDR2 YFSETQ. The CDR3 is made up of 15 amino acids. The chain's CDR3 is CASREGTSPSGELFF. As DNA, the CDR3 is TGCGCCAGCAGAGAAGGGACTAGCCCCTCCGGGGAGCTGTTTTTT. The variable domain in full, completed from reference TRBV5-1 and TRBJ2-2, reads KAGVTQTPRYLIKTRGQQVTLSCSPISGHRSVSWYQQTPGQGLQFLFEYFSETQRNKGNFPGRFSGRQFSNSRSEMNVSTLELGDSALYLCASREGTSPSGELFFGEGSRLTVL.

V and J are TRBV9 and TRBJ1-1; 7 bases are a match to TRBD1. Germline lookup yields CDR1 SGDLS and CDR2 YYNGEE. The CDR3 spans 14 residues. J gave up 0 bases and V 3 bases, and 2 bases lay outside the gene matches. This chain's CDR3 is CASSGTGLNTEAFF. The CDR3, as DNA: TGTGCCAGCAGCGGGACAGGTTTGAACACTGAAGCTTTCTTT.

This clone was seen a handful of times. V and J are TRBV28 and TRBJ1-2; a weak D match, TRBD1 (5 bases). Germline CDR1 MDHEN, CDR2 SYDVKM. CDR3 length: 14 amino acids. The V end was cut by 4 bases, the J end by 2 bases, with 11 bases between. CDR3 nucleotides: TGTGCCAGCAGTTATGACAGTGGAAACTATGGCTACACCTTC. Its protein is CASSYDSGNYGYTF.

This clone was counted only a few times. The rearrangement links TRBV4-1 to TRBJ1-1; 7 bases map to TRBD1. CDR3 length: 15 amino acids. V trimming: 4 bases; J trimming: 7 bases; junction bases outside the gene matches: 12. Looked up from germline, CDR1 is MGHRA and CDR2 is YSYEKL. The CDR3 reads CASSLTSTGTLEAFF. The CDR3 DNA follows: TGCGCCAGCAGCCTCACCTCGACAGGGACCCTTGAAGCTTTCTTT.